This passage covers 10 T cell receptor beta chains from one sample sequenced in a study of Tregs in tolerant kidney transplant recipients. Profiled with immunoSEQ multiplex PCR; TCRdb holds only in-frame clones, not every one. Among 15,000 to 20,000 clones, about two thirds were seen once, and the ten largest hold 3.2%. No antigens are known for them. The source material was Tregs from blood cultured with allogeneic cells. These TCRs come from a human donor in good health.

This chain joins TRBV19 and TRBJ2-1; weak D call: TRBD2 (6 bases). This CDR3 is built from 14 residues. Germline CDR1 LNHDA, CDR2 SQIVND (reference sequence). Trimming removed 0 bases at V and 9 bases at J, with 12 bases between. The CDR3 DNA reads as TGTGCCAGTAGTATAGATGGCGGGACGGGTGAGCAGTTCTTC. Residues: CASSIDGGTGEQFF.

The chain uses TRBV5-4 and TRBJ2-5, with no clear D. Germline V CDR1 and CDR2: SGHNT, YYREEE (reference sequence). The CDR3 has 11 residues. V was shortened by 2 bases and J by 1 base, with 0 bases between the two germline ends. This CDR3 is CASSFQETQYF. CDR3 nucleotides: TGTGCCAGCAGCTTCCAAGAGACCCAGTACTTC.

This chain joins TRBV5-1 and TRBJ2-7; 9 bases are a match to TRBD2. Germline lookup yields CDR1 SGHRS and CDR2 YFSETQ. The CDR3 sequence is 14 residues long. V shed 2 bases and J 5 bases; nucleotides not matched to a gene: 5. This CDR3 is CASSLAGGENEQYF. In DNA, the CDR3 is TGCGCCAGCAGCTTAGCGGGAGGCGAAAACGAGCAGTACTTC.

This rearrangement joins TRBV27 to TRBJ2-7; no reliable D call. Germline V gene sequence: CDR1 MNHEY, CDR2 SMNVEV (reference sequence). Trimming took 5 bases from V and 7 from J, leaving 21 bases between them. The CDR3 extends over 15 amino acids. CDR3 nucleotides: TGTGCCAGCAGTCTCCGGCTAACTCATCGTGGAGAGCAGTACTTC. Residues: CASSLRLTHRGEQYF.

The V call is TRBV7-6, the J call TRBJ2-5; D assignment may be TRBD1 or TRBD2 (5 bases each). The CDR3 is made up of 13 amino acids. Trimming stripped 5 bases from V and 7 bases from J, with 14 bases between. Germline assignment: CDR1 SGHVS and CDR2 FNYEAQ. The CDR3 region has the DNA TGTGCCAGCAGCATGGACCGGGGCAGGACCCAGTACTTC. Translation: CASSMDRGRTQYF.

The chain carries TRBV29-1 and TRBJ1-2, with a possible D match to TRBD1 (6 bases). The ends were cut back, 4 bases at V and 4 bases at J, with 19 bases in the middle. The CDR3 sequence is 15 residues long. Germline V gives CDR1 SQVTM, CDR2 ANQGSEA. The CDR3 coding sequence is TGCAGCGTTGGATCCAGGGGCCTCGGTGGCTATGGCTACACCTTC. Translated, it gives CSVGSRGLGGYGYTF.

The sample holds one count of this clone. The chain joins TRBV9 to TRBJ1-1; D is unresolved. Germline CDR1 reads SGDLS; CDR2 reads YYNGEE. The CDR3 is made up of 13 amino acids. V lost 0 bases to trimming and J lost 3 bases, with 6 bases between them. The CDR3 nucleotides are TGTGCCAGCAGCGTAGCTACTGACACTGAAGCTTTCTTT. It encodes CASSVATDTEAFF. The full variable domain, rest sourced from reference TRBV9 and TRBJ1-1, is DSGVTQTPKHLITATGQRVTLRCSPRSGDLSVYWYQQSLDQGLQFLIQYYNGEERAKGNILERFSAQQFPDLHSELNLSSLELGDSALYFCASSVATDTEAFFGQGTRLTVV.

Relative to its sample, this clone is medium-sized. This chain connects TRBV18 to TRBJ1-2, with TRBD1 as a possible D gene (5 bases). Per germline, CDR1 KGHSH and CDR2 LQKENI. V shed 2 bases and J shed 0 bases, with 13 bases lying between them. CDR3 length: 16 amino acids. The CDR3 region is CASSPRSGHTNYGYTF. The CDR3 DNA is TGTGCCAGCTCACCAAGATCAGGACACACTAACTATGGCTACACCTTC.

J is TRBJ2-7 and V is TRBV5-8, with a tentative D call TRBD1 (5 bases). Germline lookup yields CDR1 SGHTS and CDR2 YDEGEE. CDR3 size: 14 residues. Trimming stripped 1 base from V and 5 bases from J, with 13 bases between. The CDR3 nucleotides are TGTGCCAGCAGCTTGCAGGGAAGGGTGGACGAGCAGTACTTC. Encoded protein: CASSLQGRVDEQYF.

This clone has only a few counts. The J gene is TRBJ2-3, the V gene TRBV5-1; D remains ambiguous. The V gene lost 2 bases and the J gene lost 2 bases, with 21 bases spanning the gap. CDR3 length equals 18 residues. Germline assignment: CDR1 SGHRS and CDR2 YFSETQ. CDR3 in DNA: TGCGCCAGCAGCTTTGGGCCCCTGGGCCGAGGCGCCACAGATACGCAGTATTTT. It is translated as CASSFGPLGRGATDTQYF.